Below, one T cell receptor (beta chain) is given with its context. Its matching antigen is unknown. The record originates from a study of breast tumors, draining lymph nodes, adjacent tissues. Trimming shortened V by 1 base and J by 7 bases, and 10 bases separated the two germline ends. In germline, CDR1 is SGHTA, CDR2 FQGNSA. The CDR3 is 14 amino acids. Breast cancer patients provided tissue from their axillary draining lymph nodes. Study outcomes and limitations: That most tumor T cells come from lymph nodes remained unproven. The data were judged consistent with most tumor T cells coming from lymph node and expanding in tumor. Compared with lymph nodes, tumors were less diverse; compared with nontumor tissue, more.

From the multiplex PCR reads, TCRdb called clonotypes with MiXCR, one entry per CDR3 protein. The sample contains 180,000 or so distinct CDR3 sequences, 25% to 40% of which appear only once. Sequenced sample: axillary lymph node tissue. The receptor was isolated from a female donor with breast cancer. Some clones in this sample may be carry-over from other donors' samples. This chain connects TRBV7-2 to TRBJ1-4; D is perhaps TRBD1 (6 bases). The CDR3 spells CASSLGWGLEKLFF. In DNA, the CDR3 is TGTGCCAGCAGCTTAGGGTGGGGGCTTGAAAAACTGTTTTTT.